A single sample is the source of the 29 T cell receptor beta chains below, sequenced in a study of blood T cell repertoires in COVID-19. The method was immunoSEQ multiplex PCR; TCRdb's version includes in-frame clones alone and lacks a portion of them. Of about 97,000 clones listed, about 83% were seen once; the top ten hold about 10%. Sequencing was carried out using peripheral blood. These receptors were collected from a man aged 35-49 years with active or convalescent COVID-19.

The gene calls are TRBV4-3 and TRBJ2-2, with 7 bases lining up with TRBD1. J was trimmed by 6 bases and V by 6 bases; bases with no gene match: 13. Germline CDR1 is LGHNA and CDR2 is YSLEER. This CDR3 has 16 amino acids. This CDR3 is CASRPELKTGSGELFF. CDR3 bases: TGCGCCAGCAGACCCGAACTCAAGACAGGGTCCGGGGAGCTGTTTTTT.

CDR3 in DNA: TGTGCCAGCAGCCAGGGCGGGACGCCTAATCAGCCCCAGCATTTT. Translated, it gives CASSQGGTPNQPQHF. The rearrangement uses TRBV3-1 (or the pseudogene TRBV3-2) and TRBJ1-5; tentative D call: TRBD1 (5 bases). The CDR3 covers 15 residues. Trimming removed 3 bases from V and 4 bases from J, with 13 bases in between. Germline CDR1 LGHDT, CDR2 YNNKEL (reference sequence).

This rearrangement joins TRBV19 to TRBJ1-4; no clear D. Looked up from germline, CDR1 is LNHDA and CDR2 is SQIVND (reference sequence). This CDR3 comprises 16 residues. V gave up 3 bases and J gave up 4 bases, with 15 bases separating them. The CDR3 coding sequence is TGTGCCAGTAGTATGTCGACCGGAGGGATTAATGAAAAACTGTTTTTT. This gives the protein CASSMSTGGINEKLFF.

This clone occurred a few times. The V and J genes are TRBV4-1 and TRBJ2-7; possibly TRBD1 for D (5 bases). This CDR3 spans 13 amino acids. Per the germline V gene, CDR1 is MGHRA and CDR2 is YSYEKL. Trimming removed 0 bases from V and 5 bases from J, with 8 bases in between. CDR3 sequence reads: CASSQDTGHEQYF. The DNA for the CDR3 is TGCGCCAGCAGCCAAGATACAGGCCACGAGCAGTACTTC.

The rearrangement uses TRBV7-8 and TRBJ1-5; D may be TRBD1 (5 bases). This CDR3 region has 16 residues. Germline V gene lookup returns CDR1 SGHVS and CDR2 FQNEAQ. Trimming stripped 1 base from V and 0 bases from J, with 10 bases between. The CDR3 loop is CASSLGTRHSNQPQHF. In nucleotides, the CDR3 is TGTGCCAGCAGCTTAGGGACAAGGCATAGCAATCAGCCCCAGCATTTT.

The sample holds a few counts of this clone. The genes are TRBV15 and TRBJ2-2; tentative D call: TRBD2 (7 bases). This CDR3 region has 16 residues. The germline V gene encodes CDR1 LNHNV and CDR2 YYDKDF (reference sequence). The V gene lost 0 bases and the J gene lost 6 bases, with 14 bases spanning the gap. The DNA of the CDR3 is TGTGCCACCAGCAGAGACTGGCGGGGGCTCGCCGGGGAGCTGTTTTTT. Translated: CATSRDWRGLAGELFF.

The gene calls are TRBV6-4 and TRBJ2-2, with a possible D match to TRBD1 (6 bases). CDR3 length: 14 amino acids. CDR1 MRHNA and CDR2 SNTAGT come from the germline V gene. The germline V and J ends were trimmed by 5 bases and 6 bases, with 13 bases remaining between them. CDR3: CASSPTRQAGELFF. CDR3 bases: TGTGCCAGCAGTCCTACAAGACAGGCCGGGGAGCTGTTTTTT.

The V gene is TRBV6-5, the J gene TRBJ2-7; possible D gene TRBD2, 6 bases. The germline gives CDR1 MNHEY, CDR2 SVGAGI. V was pared by 0 bases and J by 6 bases, with 15 bases between. The CDR3 runs 15 residues. The DNA of the CDR3 is TGTGCCAGCAGTTACTCGGCCAGTCCCGGGGGCGAGCAGTACTTC. Residues: CASSYSASPGGEQYF.

The gene calls are TRBV6-1 and TRBJ2-3, with 8 bases that match TRBD2. In germline, CDR1 is MNHNS, CDR2 SASEGT. This CDR3 has 16 amino acids. V shed 4 bases, J shed 2 bases, and the junction held 8 bases outside the gene matches. CDR3 DNA: TGTGCCAGCAGTGTTGAGCGGGGGTCCACCACAGATACGCAGTATTTT. It yields the protein CASSVERGSTTDTQYF.

V and J are TRBV5-1 and TRBJ2-1, with D uncertain. The V and J ends lost 4 bases and 0 bases respectively, with 8 bases between them. Germline values: CDR1 SGHRS, CDR2 YFSETQ. The length of the CDR3 is 14 residues. CDR3 in amino acids: CASSPISSYNEQFF. The CDR3 DNA reads TGCGCCAGCAGCCCAATTAGCTCCTACAATGAGCAGTTCTTC. Full variable domain (missing parts from reference TRBV5-1 and TRBJ2-1): KAGVTQTPRYLIKTRGQQVTLSCSPISGHRSVSWYQQTPGQGLQFLFEYFSETQRNKGNFPGRFSGRQFSNSRSEMNVSTLELGDSALYLCASSPISSYNEQFFGPGTRLTVL.

The chain recombines TRBV27 with TRBJ2-2, with D perhaps TRBD2 (5 bases). V was pared by 6 bases and J by 1 base, with 15 bases between. This CDR3 has 16 residues. The V gene's germline CDR1 is MNHEY and CDR2 SMNVEV (reference sequence). CDR3 DNA: TGTGCCAGCAGGGAGACGCGGGCCGGGAACACCGGGGAGCTGTTTTTT. It specifies CASRETRAGNTGELFF.

This chain links TRBV2 with TRBJ2-3; the match to TRBD1 covers 9 bases. Trimming cost V 11 bases and J 3 bases; bases outside gene matches: 6. The CDR3 is made up of 13 amino acids. The V gene's germline CDR1 is SNHLY and CDR2 FYNNEI. In DNA form, the CDR3 reads TGTGCCCGCACAGGGGGCCCTACAGATACGCAGTATTTT. Encoded protein: CARTGGPTDTQYF.

The chain carries TRBV6-5 and TRBJ1-2, with D perhaps TRBD1 (6 bases). Germline V CDR1 and CDR2: MNHEY, SVGAGI. The V end lost 0 bases, the J end lost 3 bases, and 11 bases lay between the germline ends. The CDR3 loop spans 15 amino acids. The CDR3 DNA sequence: TGTGCCAGCAGTTACTCGAGCCAGGGGTACTATGGCTACACCTTC. Its protein is CASSYSSQGYYGYTF.

This chain uses TRBV28 with TRBJ1-2; 9 bases fit TRBD1. CDR1 is MDHEN, CDR2 SYDVKM, per germline. This CDR3 is 13 amino acids long. V was pared by 7 bases and J by 7 bases, with 7 bases of the junction left unmatched. The CDR3 DNA is TGTGCCAGCACCCCGGGACAGGGACGTGGCTACACCTTC. It codes for CASTPGQGRGYTF.

In its sample, this clone was seen a few times. This chain links TRBV6-1 with TRBJ1-5; 8 bases agree with TRBD1. Losses at the gene ends were 0 bases for V and 6 bases for J; bases not matched to a gene: 4. This CDR3 has 15 residues. From germline, CDR1 is MNHNS and CDR2 SASEGT. CDR3 sequence reads: CASSEASGGGQPQHF. In nucleotides, the CDR3 is TGTGCCAGCAGTGAAGCATCAGGGGGCGGTCAGCCCCAGCATTTT.

The rearrangement links TRBV5-1 to TRBJ1-1; D call uncertain. The CDR3 is made up of 13 amino acids. CDR1 SGHRS and CDR2 YFSETQ come from the germline V gene. V gave up 4 bases and J gave up 6 bases, with 13 bases separating them. Here the CDR3 reads CASSPRYGAEAFF. The DNA of the CDR3 is TGCGCCAGCAGCCCCCGCTACGGGGCTGAAGCTTTCTTT.

The chain recombines TRBV10-1 with TRBJ2-7, with D possibly TRBD2 on 6 matching bases. This CDR3 region has 14 residues. V lost 6 bases, J lost 2 bases, and 14 bases lay in between. The V gene's germline CDR1 is WNHNN and CDR2 SYGVQD (reference sequence). CDR3 DNA sequence: TGCGCCAGCAGCGGGACTCGAGGGGCCTACGAGCAGTACTTC. Protein product: CASSGTRGAYEQYF.

The chain uses TRBV24-1 and TRBJ2-3, with D tentatively TRBD1 (7 bases). Germline-derived CDR1 and CDR2 are KGHDR and SFDVKD. This CDR3 has 17 residues. V dropped 6 bases and J dropped 0 bases, with 18 bases sitting between them. The DNA of the CDR3 is TGTGCCACCAGTTTAGGGGGCACAGGGACTAGCACAGATACGCAGTATTTT. Translating gives CATSLGGTGTSTDTQYF.

This sequence joins TRBV6-5 and TRBJ1-2; D may be TRBD1 (6 bases). V lost 6 bases and J lost 8, with 22 bases in between. Germline V gene data show CDR1 as MNHEY and CDR2 as SVGAGI. The CDR3 totals 15 residues. CDR3 DNA sequence: TGTGCCAGCAGCTCAATGGGGGGGGCGGCGGTGGGCTACACCTTC. This translates into CASSSMGGAAVGYTF.

Details on this clone: One end of the junction fails to match germline, which may point to a read error. The chain links TRBV11-2 to TRBJ1-2; possible D gene TRBD1, 6 bases. Looked up from germline, CDR1 is SGHAT and CDR2 is FQNNGV. CDR3 length equals 14 residues. In nucleotides, the CDR3 is TGTGCCAGCAGCCTCCGACAGGTTACATCGGACCCGGCCTTC. Its protein product is CASSLRQVTSDPAF.

V and J are TRBV20-1 and TRBJ2-7; possibly TRBD2 for D (5 bases). Germline CDR1 DFQATT, CDR2 SNEGSKA (reference sequence). The CDR3 is made up of 11 amino acids. Between the trimmed V and J ends, which lost 3 bases and 5 bases, there was a span of 8 bases. The CDR3 DNA is TGCAGTGCTAGTTTGAGGGACGAGCAGTACTTC. Its translation is CSASLRDEQYF.

V and J are TRBV14 and TRBJ2-3; 7 positions agree with TRBD2. The germline gives CDR1 SGHDN, CDR2 FVKESK. CDR3 size: 14 residues. V shed 2 bases and J 1 base; nucleotides not matched to a gene: 0. CDR3 region: CASSQLAGTDTQYF. CDR3 DNA: TGTGCCAGCAGCCAACTAGCGGGCACAGATACGCAGTATTTT.

A remark on this clone: The same CDR3 can be traced to other DNA sequences in this sample. The genes are TRBV12-3 or TRBV12-4 and TRBJ1-2; 7 nucleotides line up with TRBD1. The CDR3 contains 12 residues. J lost 4 bases, V lost 5 bases, and 1 base had no gene match. In DNA, the CDR3 is TGTGCCAGCAGTCGGGACAGCTATGGCTACACCTTC. Residues: CASSRDSYGYTF.

This clone was recorded only once. The chain couples TRBV12-3 or TRBV12-4 to TRBJ2-3; 7 positions match TRBD2. With 6 bases clipped from V and 9 bases from J, the junction kept 3 bases outside the gene matches. The CDR3 is made up of 11 amino acids. The CDR3, as DNA: TGTGCCAGCAGGGGAGGGAGGACGCAGTATTTT. Protein sequence: CASRGGRTQYF.

The genes are TRBV4-3 and TRBJ2-2; TRBD2 agrees at 11 bases. This CDR3 is 16 amino acids long. Losses at the gene ends were 3 bases for V and 4 bases for J; bases not matched to a gene: 4. CDR1 and CDR2 (germline): LGHNA, YSLEER. DNA for the CDR3: TGCGCCAGCAGCCACGTAGCGGGGGGGCTCACCGGGGAGCTGTTTTTT. It codes for CASSHVAGGLTGELFF.

A single count supports this clone. The CDR3 DNA reads as TGTGCCAGGTCCGGGGGGGGACCGAATGAAAAACTGTTTTTT. This sequence encodes CARSGGGPNEKLFF. The V and J genes are TRBV6-5 and TRBJ1-4; TRBD1 is a possible D gene (5 bases). Germline V lookup: CDR1 MNHEY, CDR2 SVGAGI. Trimming left V 9 bases short and J 5 bases short, with 16 bases between. This CDR3 has 14 residues.

The chain is built from TRBV19 and TRBJ2-7; D perhaps matches TRBD2 (7 bases). V dropped 1 base and J dropped 3 bases, with 13 bases sitting between them. The germline V gene encodes CDR1 LNHDA and CDR2 SQIVND (reference sequence). The CDR3 contains 15 residues. As DNA, the CDR3 is TGTGCCAGTAGTATAGGTACGGGGGGCCTCTACGAGCAGTACTTC. Amino acids: CASSIGTGGLYEQYF.

J is TRBJ2-1 and V is TRBV3-1 (or the pseudogene TRBV3-2); TRBD2 aligns across 7 bases. The CDR3 spans 19 residues. V lost 1 base, J lost 4 bases, and 16 bases stayed unmatched. In germline, CDR1 is LGHDT, CDR2 YNNKEL (reference sequence). In nucleotides, the CDR3 is TGTGCCAGCAGCCAAGTCCCCCGGGCGACTAGCCAACTTTACAATGAGCAGTTCTTC. Protein: CASSQVPRATSQLYNEQFF.

This clone has more than one count but fewer than ten. The chain links TRBV6-2 or TRBV6-3 to TRBJ1-5, with TRBD1 as a possible D gene (5 bases). CDR3 length equals 14 residues. With 5 bases removed from V and 0 bases from J, the gap between germline ends came to 8 bases. Germline V CDR1 and CDR2: MNHEY, SVGEGT. CDR3 region: CASSQGNSNQPQHF. In nucleotides, the CDR3 is TGTGCCAGCAGTCAGGGCAATAGCAATCAGCCCCAGCATTTT.